Sequencing of this T cell receptor (beta chain) was carried out in a study of T cells in Graves' hyperthyroidism and ophthalmopathy. Study observations and caveats: Most thyroid-expanded clonotypes above 0.001 were also found in blood. Using 13 V-J features, a model discriminated ophthalmopathy from stable hyperthyroidism.

Points on this clonotype: Antigen unknown.

Germline CDR1 is DFQATT and CDR2 is SNEGSKA (reference sequence). J gave up 4 bases and V 0 bases, and 15 bases lay outside the gene matches. This CDR3 comprises 19 residues. Fresh peripheral blood, about 10 ml of it, supplied the PBMCs. TCR beta CDR3 regions were amplified from RNA. Primed by the HTBI set, a first-round RT-PCR was run on the TCR CDR3. MiXCR was run by TCRdb on the multiplex PCR reads, yielding one entry per CDR3 protein. Here the sample spans about 640,000 distinct CDR3 sequences, less than 25% being singletons. Sequenced input: blood. The TCR was taken from a young man with Graves' ophthalmopathy. V is TRBV20-1 and J is TRBJ1-6; 7 nucleotides match TRBD1. The CDR3 region has the DNA TGCAGTGCTAGAGAGCCACCTACCCCACAGACAGGGTATAATTCACCCCTCCACTTT. This sequence encodes CSAREPPTPQTGYNSPLHF.